This T cell receptor beta chain was recovered during a study of CD8+ T cells in alopecia areata. Notes on the study in general: Sequencing of scalp samples also includes resident alphabeta T cells from normal skin.

With regard to this clone: The antigen is not known.

Alopecia areata patients had lesional scalp punch biopsies and peripheral blood taken from them. PBMCs yielded sorted CD4+ and CD8+ T cells. Trimming took off 6 bases at V and 0 bases at J, with 12 bases between the two ends. The CDR3 is made up of 14 amino acids. Germline lookup yields CDR1 SGHVS and CDR2 FQNEAQ. cDNA prepared by RNA extraction and subsequent reverse transcription served as the template for sequencing. Clones were read by immunoSEQ multiplex PCR, and TCRdb kept only the in-frame ones, dropping some. The sample records approximately 34,000 clones, around 59% being singletons. This chain joins TRBV7-8 and TRBJ2-7; tentatively, D is TRBD1 (6 bases). Sequencing was performed on NKG2D-high CD8+ T cells sorted from blood. The TCR comes from a human donor with alopecia areata. The CDR3 nucleotides read TGTGCCAGCAGTTCACGGGACAACTCCTACGAGCAGTACTTC. Translated: CASSSRDNSYEQYF.